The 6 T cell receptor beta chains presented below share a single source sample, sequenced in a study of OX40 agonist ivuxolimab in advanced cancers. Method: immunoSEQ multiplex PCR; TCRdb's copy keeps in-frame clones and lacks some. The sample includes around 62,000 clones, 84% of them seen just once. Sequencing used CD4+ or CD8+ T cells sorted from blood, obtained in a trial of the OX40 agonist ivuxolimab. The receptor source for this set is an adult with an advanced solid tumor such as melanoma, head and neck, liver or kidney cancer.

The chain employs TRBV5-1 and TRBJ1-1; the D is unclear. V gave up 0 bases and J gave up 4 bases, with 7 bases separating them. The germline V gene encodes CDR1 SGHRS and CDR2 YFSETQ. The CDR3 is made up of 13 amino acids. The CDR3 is CASSLEVGTEAFF. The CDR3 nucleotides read TGCGCCAGCAGCTTGGAGGTAGGCACTGAAGCTTTCTTT.

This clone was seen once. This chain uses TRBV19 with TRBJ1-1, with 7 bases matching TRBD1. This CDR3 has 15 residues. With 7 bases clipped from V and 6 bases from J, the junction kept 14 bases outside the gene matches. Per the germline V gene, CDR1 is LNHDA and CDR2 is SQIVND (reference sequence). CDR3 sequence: CASTLPGGYISEAFF. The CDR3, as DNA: TGTGCCAGTACCCTTCCAGGGGGATATATCTCTGAAGCTTTCTTT.

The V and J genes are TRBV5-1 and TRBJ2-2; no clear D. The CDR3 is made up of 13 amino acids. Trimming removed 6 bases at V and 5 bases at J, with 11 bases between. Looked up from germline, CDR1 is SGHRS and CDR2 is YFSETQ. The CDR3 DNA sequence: TGCGCCAGCAACACGGATGGAACCGGGGAGCTGTTTTTT. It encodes CASNTDGTGELFF.

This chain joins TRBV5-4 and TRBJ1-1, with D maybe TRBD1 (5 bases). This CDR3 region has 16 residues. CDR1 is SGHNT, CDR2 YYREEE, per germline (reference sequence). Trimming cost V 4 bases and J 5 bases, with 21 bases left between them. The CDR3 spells CASSPLGGGGGTEAFF. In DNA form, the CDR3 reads TGTGCCAGCAGCCCATTGGGGGGGGGAGGAGGTACTGAAGCTTTCTTT.

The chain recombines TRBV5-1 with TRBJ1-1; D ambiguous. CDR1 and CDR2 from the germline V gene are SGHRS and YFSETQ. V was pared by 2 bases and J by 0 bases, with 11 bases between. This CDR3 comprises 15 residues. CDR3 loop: CASSFTTSMNTEAFF. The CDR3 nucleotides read TGCGCCAGCAGCTTTACTACGAGCATGAACACTGAAGCTTTCTTT.

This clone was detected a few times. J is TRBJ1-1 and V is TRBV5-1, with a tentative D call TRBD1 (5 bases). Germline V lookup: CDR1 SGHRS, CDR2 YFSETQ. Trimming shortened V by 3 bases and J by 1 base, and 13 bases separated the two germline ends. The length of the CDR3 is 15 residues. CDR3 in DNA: TGCGCCAGCAGCTCCGGTGGGGCGAAGAACACTGAAGCTTTCTTT. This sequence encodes CASSSGGAKNTEAFF.